The sequence of this T cell receptor beta chain was determined in a study of blood T cell repertoires in COVID-19. Across the study: Researchers got acute and convalescent COVID-19 samples from the United States, Italy and Spain. In each case, the material was cDNA or gDNA derived from T cells, B-cell-depleted T cells, or PBMCs.

Per the original data handling: Reference gene primer amplification yielded estimated nucleated cell counts. Profiled with immunoSEQ multiplex PCR; TCRdb holds only in-frame clones, not every one. V and J calls and clone size are those listed in that table; D and trimming were worked out from the DNA. The profile covers under 80,000 clones, with roughly 91% appearing a single time and approximately 1.5% taken by the ten largest. Per germline, CDR1 KGHSH and CDR2 LQKENI. CDR3 length: 16 residues. V gave up 3 bases and J gave up 1 base, with 15 bases separating them. The origin of this receptor is a human donor in a cohort sampled during active COVID-19. The chain couples TRBV18 to TRBJ2-5; a weak D match, TRBD2 (5 bases). Sample: peripheral blood. The CDR3 nucleotides read TGTGCCAGCTCACCCACACTAGGACGGATCCAAGAGACCCAGTACTTC. This translates into CASSPTLGRIQETQYF.